The TCR beta chain under discussion was sequenced for a study of blood T cell repertoires in COVID-19. Study background: Sites in the United States, Italy and Spain provided acute and convalescent COVID-19 samples. In each case, the material was cDNA or gDNA derived from T cells, B-cell-depleted T cells, or PBMCs.

How the authors handled the data: Quantification of nucleated cells was approximated via reference gene primer amplification. This table comes from immunoSEQ multiplex PCR, and its TCRdb copy is limited to in-frame clones, with some not included. V, J and clone size were drawn from that table, and D and trimming were deduced from the DNA. Among 55,000 to 65,000 clones listed, approximately 86% were seen once. Germline V CDR1 and CDR2: MDHEN, SYDVKM. With 4 bases clipped from V and 2 bases from J, the junction kept 4 bases outside the gene matches. CDR3 length equals 16 residues. Sequenced input: peripheral blood. V gene TRBV28 combines with J gene TRBJ2-3, with TRBD2 matching over 12 bases. This TCR was sampled from a man in his fifties or sixties with acute or convalescent COVID-19. CDR3 sequence (DNA): TGTGCCAGCAGTTCTCGACTAGCGGGAGACACAGATACGCAGTATTTT. Residues: CASSSRLAGDTDTQYF.